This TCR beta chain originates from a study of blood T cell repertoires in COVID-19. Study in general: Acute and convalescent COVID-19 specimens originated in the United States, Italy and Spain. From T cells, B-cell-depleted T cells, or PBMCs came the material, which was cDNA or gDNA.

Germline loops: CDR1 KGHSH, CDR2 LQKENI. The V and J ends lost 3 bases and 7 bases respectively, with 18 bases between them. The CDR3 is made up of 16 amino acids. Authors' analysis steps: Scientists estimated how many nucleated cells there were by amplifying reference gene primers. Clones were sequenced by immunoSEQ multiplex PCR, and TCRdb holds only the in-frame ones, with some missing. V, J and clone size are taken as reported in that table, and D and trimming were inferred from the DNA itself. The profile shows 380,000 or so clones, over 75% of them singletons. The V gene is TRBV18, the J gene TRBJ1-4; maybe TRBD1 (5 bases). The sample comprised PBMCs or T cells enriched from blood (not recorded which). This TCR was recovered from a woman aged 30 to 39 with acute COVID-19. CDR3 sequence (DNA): TGTGCCAGCTCACCCAATCCGCGCCAGGGAGGTGAAAAACTGTTTTTT. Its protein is CASSPNPRQGGEKLFF.